This T cell receptor beta chain was sequenced during a study of identical twins. The germline V gene encodes CDR1 SGHRS and CDR2 YFSETQ. The length of the CDR3 is 17 residues. With 2 bases clipped from V and 3 bases from J, the junction kept 11 bases outside the gene matches. A universal primer binding site was introduced by template switching. The final cDNA contained unique molecular identifiers. A single record per CDR3 protein comes from TCRdb applying MiXCR to the 5' RACE reads. This sample has 200,000 to 250,000 distinct CDR3 sequences; 9.5% to 15% occur once, and the top ten carry 3.5% to 5%. This clonotype was observed a few times. In addition, the sample was reused for a study of yellow fever vaccine responses in identical twins. That work states: Twins' vaccine T cell response reportedly gave the appearance of partial convergence and partial personalization.

The receptor was derived from a woman aged 18 to 35 in good health. J is TRBJ2-7 and V is TRBV5-1; TRBD1 matches at 10 bases. Specimen: memory (CD45RO+) T cells sorted from blood. The DNA for the CDR3 is TGCGCCAGCAGCTTCGGGACAGGGGACGCGTCCGGCTACGAGCAGTACTTC. Amino acids: CASSFGTGDASGYEQYF.